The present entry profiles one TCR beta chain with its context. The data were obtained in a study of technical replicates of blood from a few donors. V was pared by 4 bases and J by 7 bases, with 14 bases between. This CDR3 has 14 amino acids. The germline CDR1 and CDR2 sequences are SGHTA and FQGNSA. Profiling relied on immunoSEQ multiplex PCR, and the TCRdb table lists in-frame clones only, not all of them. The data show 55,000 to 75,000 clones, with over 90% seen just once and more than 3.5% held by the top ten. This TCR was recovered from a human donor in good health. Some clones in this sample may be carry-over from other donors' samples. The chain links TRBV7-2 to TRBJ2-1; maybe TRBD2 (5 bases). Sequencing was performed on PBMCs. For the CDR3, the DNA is TGTGCCAGCAGCTCCAGGAGTGGGAGAAATGAGCAGTTCTTC. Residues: CASSSRSGRNEQFF.